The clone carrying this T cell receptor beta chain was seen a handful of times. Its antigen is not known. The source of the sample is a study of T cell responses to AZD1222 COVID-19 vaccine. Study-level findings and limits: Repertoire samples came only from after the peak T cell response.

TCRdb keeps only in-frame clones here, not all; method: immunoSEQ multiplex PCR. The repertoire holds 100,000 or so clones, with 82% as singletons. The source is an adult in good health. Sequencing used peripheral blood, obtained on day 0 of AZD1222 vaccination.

The DNA of the CDR3 is TGTGCCAGCAGCTTAGCGCGTAACGGGGAGCTGTTTTTT. Protein: CASSLARNGELFF. V is TRBV7-9 and J is TRBJ2-2; unclear D gene. Trimming took 0 bases from V and 7 from J, leaving 6 bases between them. Germline V CDR1 and CDR2: SEHNR, FQNEAQ (reference sequence). The CDR3 consists of 13 residues.